The clone carrying this T cell receptor (beta chain) was observed a few times. No antigen is known for it. This specimen belongs to a study of T-cell memory formation after mild COVID-19. Trimming took 0 bases from V and 5 from J, leaving 11 bases between them. Germline V gene lookup returns CDR1 SGHKS and CDR2 YYEKEE (reference sequence). The CDR3 runs 14 residues. TCRdb re-called the 5' RACE reads through MiXCR, storing one row per CDR3 protein. The data hold roughly 110,000 distinct CDR3 sequences, with 15% to 20% observed a single time. Overall study findings and caveats: Certain responding clones were present in pre-infection memory, suggesting participation of cross-reactive memory. The SARS-CoV-2 specificity of second-wave clones reaching peak at day 37 remained unverified. Clones which contracted sat mainly in CM and EM if CD4+, and in EMRA if CD8+.

This TCR came from an adult woman who had mild COVID-19 (a few samples of this study predate the infection). Cell type and time point are not known. This rearrangement joins TRBV5-5 to TRBJ1-1; no clear D gene. The sequencing input was PBMCs or a T cell subset sorted from them (not recorded which). In DNA form, the CDR3 reads TGTGCCAGCAGCTTGGTAGGAGGGTGGACTGAAGCTTTCTTT. The encoded protein is CASSLVGGWTEAFF.